Below, 5 T cell receptor beta chains from the same sample are listed, as sequenced in a study of cytomegalovirus exposure and HLA in healthy donors. The PCR had 60 Vbeta and 13 Jbeta primers. Assay: immunoSEQ multiplex PCR; the TCRdb copy retains only in-frame clones and omits some. The sample lists about 150,000 clones; about 74% were seen once. The sequenced sample consisted of PBMCs. Receptor source: a middle-aged woman in good health and CMV-seronegative.

The chain recombines TRBV2 with TRBJ1-5; 7 nucleotides match TRBD1. The length of the CDR3 is 14 residues. V shed 5 bases, J shed 1 base, and the junction held 2 bases outside the gene matches. Germline V gene sequence: CDR1 SNHLY, CDR2 FYNNEI. The CDR3 nucleotides read TGTGCCAGCAGTATGGGACAGAGCAATCAGCCCCAGCATTTT. Its translation is CASSMGQSNQPQHF.

This clone was counted only a few times. This chain joins TRBV4-1 and TRBJ2-7, with 9 positions matching TRBD2. The CDR3 sequence is 15 residues long. The V and J ends lost 4 bases and 1 base, in that order; junction bases with no gene match: 5. The germline CDR1 and CDR2 sequences are MGHRA and YSYEKL. This chain's CDR3 is CASSPVAGVSYEQYF. The CDR3 region has the DNA TGCGCCAGCAGCCCCGTAGCGGGGGTTTCCTACGAGCAGTACTTC.

V usage is TRBV7-9 and J usage is TRBJ2-1, with D perhaps being TRBD1 or TRBD2 (6 bases each). Germline CDR1 and CDR2: SEHNR and FQNEAQ (reference sequence). Trimming pared 6 bases from V and 7 bases from J, leaving 19 bases between. CDR3 size: 15 residues. The CDR3 loop reads CASSLQGLIFNEQFF. CDR3 nucleotides: TGTGCCAGCAGTTTACAGGGACTCATTTTTAATGAGCAGTTCTTC.

Only one count was recorded for this clone. The chain is built from TRBV2 and TRBJ1-1; no reliable D call. The CDR3 extends over 11 amino acids. V was cut by 9 bases and J by 0 bases, with 5 bases left in between. Per germline, CDR1 SNHLY and CDR2 FYNNEI. The CDR3 region has the DNA TGTGCCAGTGTCATGAACACTGAAGCTTTCTTT. Residues: CASVMNTEAFF. The full variable domain, completed using reference TRBV2 and TRBJ1-1, is EPEVTQTPSHQVTQMGQEVILRCVPISNHLYFYWYRQILGQKVEFLVSFYNNEISEKSEIFDDQFSVERPDGSNFTLKIRSTKLEDSAMYFCASVMNTEAFFGQGTRLTVV.

This clone was observed a few times. The DNA for the CDR3 is TGCGCCAGCAGCCAAGTGGTAGGACTTGCTATGAGGACCGGGGAGCTGTTTTTT. Translating it yields CASSQVVGLAMRTGELFF. This sequence joins TRBV4-1 and TRBJ2-2; TRBD2 is a possible D gene (5 bases). Germline CDR1 is MGHRA and CDR2 is YSYEKL. With 1 base removed from V and 5 bases from J, the gap between germline ends came to 20 bases. The CDR3 extends over 18 amino acids.